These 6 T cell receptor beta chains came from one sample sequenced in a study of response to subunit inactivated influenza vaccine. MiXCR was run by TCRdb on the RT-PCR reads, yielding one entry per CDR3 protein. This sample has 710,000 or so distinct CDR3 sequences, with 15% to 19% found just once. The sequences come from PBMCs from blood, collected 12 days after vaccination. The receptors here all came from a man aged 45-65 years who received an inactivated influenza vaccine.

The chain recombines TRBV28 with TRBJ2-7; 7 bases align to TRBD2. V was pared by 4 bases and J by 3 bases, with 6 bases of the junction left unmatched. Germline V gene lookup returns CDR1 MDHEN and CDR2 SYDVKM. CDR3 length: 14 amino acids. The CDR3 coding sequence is TGTGCCAGCAGTTCCCGGGGGGACGACTACGAGCAGTACTTC. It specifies CASSSRGDDYEQYF.

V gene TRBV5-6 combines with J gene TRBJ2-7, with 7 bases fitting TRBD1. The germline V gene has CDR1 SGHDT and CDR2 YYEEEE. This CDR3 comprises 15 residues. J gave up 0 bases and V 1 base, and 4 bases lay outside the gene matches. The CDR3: CASSLTGAHSYEQYF. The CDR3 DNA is TGTGCCAGCAGCTTGACAGGGGCCCACTCCTACGAGCAGTACTTC.

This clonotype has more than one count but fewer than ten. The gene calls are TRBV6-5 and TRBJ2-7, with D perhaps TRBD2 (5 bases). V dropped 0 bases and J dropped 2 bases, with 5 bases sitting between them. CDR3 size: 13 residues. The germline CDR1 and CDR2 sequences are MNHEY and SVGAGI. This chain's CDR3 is CASSYSGTYEQYF. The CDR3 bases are TGTGCCAGCAGTTACTCCGGGACCTACGAGCAGTACTTC.

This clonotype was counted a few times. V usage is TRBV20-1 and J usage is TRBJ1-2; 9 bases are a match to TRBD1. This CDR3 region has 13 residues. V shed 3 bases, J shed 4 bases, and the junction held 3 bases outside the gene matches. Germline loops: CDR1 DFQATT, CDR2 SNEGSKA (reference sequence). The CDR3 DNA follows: TGCAGTGCTAGGGACAGGGGAACCTATGGCTACACCTTC. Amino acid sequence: CSARDRGTYGYTF.

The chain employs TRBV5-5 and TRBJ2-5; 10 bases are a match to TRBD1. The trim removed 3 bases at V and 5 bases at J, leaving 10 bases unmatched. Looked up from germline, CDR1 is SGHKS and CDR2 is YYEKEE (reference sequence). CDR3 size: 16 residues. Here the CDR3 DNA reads TGTGCCAGCAGCTCAACCGGGACAGGGGCCCGTGAGACCCAGTACTTC. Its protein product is CASSSTGTGARETQYF.

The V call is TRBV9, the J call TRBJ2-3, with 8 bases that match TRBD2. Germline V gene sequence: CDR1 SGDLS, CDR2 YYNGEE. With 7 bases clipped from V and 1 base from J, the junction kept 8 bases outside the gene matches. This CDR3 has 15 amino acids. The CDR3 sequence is CASSATSGRTDTQYF. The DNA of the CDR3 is TGTGCCAGCTCCGCAACTAGCGGACGCACAGATACGCAGTATTTT.